This entry lists 30 T cell receptor beta chains sequenced from one sample in a study of T cells expressing NK-cell markers. TCRdb reworked the 5' RACE reads into one entry per CDR3 protein, no DNA. Recorded for this sample: about 450,000 distinct CDR3 sequences. The specimen sequenced was blood T cells: a sorted CD56 or NKG2C T cell subset, CD4+ or CD8+ T cells, or bulk PBMC T cells (not recorded which). Receptors originate from a woman aged 18-70 years in good health.

The chain has TRBV7-2 and TRBJ2-5; TCRdb indicates TRBD2, and absent DNA this call remains unverified. Germline assignment: CDR1 SGHTA and CDR2 FQGNSA. This CDR3 spans 15 amino acids. CDR3 in amino acids: CASSLLLAGVETQYF. Filled out from reference TRBV7-2 and TRBJ2-5, the complete variable domain reads GAGVSQSPSNKVTEKGKDVELRCDPISGHTALYWYRQSLGQGLEFLIYFQGNSAPDKSGLPSDRFSAERTGGSVSTLTIQRTQQEDSAVYLCASSLLLAGVETQYFGPGTRLLVL.

The chain links TRBV6-1 to TRBJ1-4. The CDR3 length is 15 residues. Germline loops: CDR1 MNHNS, CDR2 SASEGT. Here the CDR3 reads CASRGGHSTNEKLFF.

The CDR3 spells CASSGWTSGTDTQYF. The chain joins TRBV10-2 to TRBJ2-3; as DNA is missing, the TRBD2 call by TCRdb cannot be tested. There are 15 residues in the CDR3. Germline V gene sequence: CDR1 WSHSY, CDR2 SAAADI.

The genes are TRBV29-1 and TRBJ2-6; the D call of TRBD1 rests on TCRdb alone, since no DNA is present to check it. In germline, CDR1 is SQVTM, CDR2 ANQGSEA. The CDR3 is 16 residues long. The CDR3: CSVDGTDVSGANVLTF.

The rearrangement links TRBV7-8 to TRBJ2-3; TCRdb gives TRBD2 as the D gene, but with no DNA this cannot be confirmed. The CDR3 runs 20 residues. Germline V gives CDR1 SGHVS, CDR2 FQNEAQ. The CDR3 sequence is CASSLAQRGAGGFGPDTQYF.

The V and J genes are TRBV20-1 and TRBJ2-7; the D gene TCRdb calls, TRBD2, cannot be checked with no DNA. The CDR3 extends over 16 amino acids. Germline-derived CDR1 and CDR2 are DFQATT and SNEGSKA (reference sequence). The CDR3 is CSARVSLAWISYEQYF.

The chain couples TRBV5-1 to TRBJ2-3; TCRdb's assignment of TRBD2 cannot be checked, as there is no DNA. Germline CDR1 and CDR2: SGHRS and YFSETQ. This CDR3 is 16 amino acids long. This chain's CDR3 is CASSLRRGFSTDTQYF.

The V gene is TRBV2, the J gene TRBJ2-5; no DNA is available, so the TRBD1 call from TCRdb remains unchecked. The CDR3 covers 17 residues. Per germline, CDR1 SNHLY and CDR2 FYNNEI. The CDR3 loop reads CASISDRGVFSQETQYF.

V and J are TRBV12-3 or TRBV12-4 and TRBJ2-3. The length of the CDR3 is 12 residues. CDR3 residues: CASSFRMDTQYF.

The chain employs TRBV6-1 and TRBJ2-4; the D call from TCRdb, TRBD2, cannot be confirmed without DNA. Germline-derived CDR1 and CDR2 are MNHNS and SASEGT. This CDR3 comprises 15 residues. CDR3 sequence reads: CASREVAGAKNIQYF.

The J gene is TRBJ2-1, the V gene TRBV29-1. Germline V gene data show CDR1 as SQVTM and CDR2 as ANQGSEA. The CDR3 covers 14 residues. The CDR3: CSVELSTSYNEQFF.

V usage is TRBV5-1 and J usage is TRBJ2-5; TCRdb gives TRBD1 as the D gene, but with no DNA this cannot be confirmed. The CDR3 covers 17 residues. The germline CDR1 and CDR2 sequences are SGHRS and YFSETQ. This CDR3 reads CASSSSTGTPNQETQYF. Full variable domain (rest looked up from reference TRBV5-1 and TRBJ2-5): KAGVTQTPRYLIKTRGQQVTLSCSPISGHRSVSWYQQTPGQGLQFLFEYFSETQRNKGNFPGRFSGRQFSNSRSEMNVSTLELGDSALYLCASSSSTGTPNQETQYFGPGTRLLVL.

The chain employs TRBV7-3 and TRBJ2-3; the TCRdb call, TRBD1, lacks DNA for checking. There are 16 residues in the CDR3. Germline V gene sequence: CDR1 SGHTA, CDR2 FQGTGA. CDR3 region: CASSLYGGASTDTQYF.

This sequence joins TRBV5-4 and TRBJ1-6; TCRdb lists TRBD1, though no DNA is available to test this call. This CDR3 has 16 amino acids. Germline V gene sequence: CDR1 SGHNT, CDR2 YYREEE (reference sequence). This CDR3 reads CASSLPGQSRGSPLHF.

V usage is TRBV12-3 or TRBV12-4 and J usage is TRBJ2-7; TCRdb proposes TRBD1, but this gene call is untestable without DNA. There are 14 residues in the CDR3. The CDR3 protein is CASRAGRLGMEQYF.

The chain combines TRBV12-3 or TRBV12-4 with TRBJ1-5; as DNA is missing, the TRBD1 call by TCRdb cannot be tested. The CDR3 covers 14 residues. CDR3 region: CASSSRGSNQPQHF.

The V call is TRBV12-3 or TRBV12-4, the J call TRBJ1-2; TCRdb indicates TRBD1, and absent DNA this call remains unverified. CDR3 length: 12 residues. CDR3 in amino acids: CASSIRGRGYTF.

This chain joins TRBV5-4 and TRBJ2-5; the TCRdb call, TRBD2, lacks DNA for checking. The CDR3 runs 14 residues. Germline V CDR1 and CDR2: SGHNT, YYREEE (reference sequence). The CDR3 protein is CASSFRKGVETQYF.

The rearrangement uses TRBV29-1 and TRBJ2-3. Germline V gives CDR1 SQVTM, CDR2 ANQGSEA. The CDR3 runs to 13 residues. The CDR3 spells CSAQGLHTDTQYF.

The chain couples TRBV6-2 or TRBV6-3 to TRBJ2-6. Germline CDR1 reads MNHEY; CDR2 reads SVGEGT. The CDR3 length is 16 residues. CDR3 in amino acids: CASSYSLGSGANVLTF.

The chain joins TRBV4-3 to TRBJ1-1; TCRdb gives TRBD1 as the D gene, but with no DNA this cannot be confirmed. This CDR3 contains 13 residues. Germline V CDR1 and CDR2: LGHNA, YSLEER. The CDR3 sequence: CASSQVGGREAFF.

J is TRBJ2-7 and V is TRBV3-1. Germline V gene sequence: CDR1 LGHDT, CDR2 YNNKEL (reference sequence). The CDR3 runs to 14 residues. CDR3 region: CASSLGRASYEQYF.

The rearrangement links TRBV21-1 to TRBJ2-1; TCRdb selects TRBD2, and the lack of DNA leaves this call unchecked. TRBV21-1 is described as a pseudogene. This CDR3 has 18 amino acids. CDR3 sequence: CASSQGEERTSVHNEQFF.

The rearrangement uses TRBV7-6 and TRBJ2-2; the D call from TCRdb, TRBD2, cannot be confirmed without DNA. The CDR3 is 17 residues long. Germline-derived CDR1 and CDR2 are SGHVS and FNYEAQ. CDR3 protein: CASSSIAEARNTGELFF. Using reference TRBV7-6 and TRBJ2-2 for the parts outside the CDR3, the full variable domain is GAGVSQSPRYKVTKRGQDVALRCDPISGHVSLYWYRQALGQGPEFLTYFNYEAQQDKSGLPNDRFSAERPEGSISTLTIQRTEQRDSAMYRCASSSIAEARNTGELFFGEGSRLTVL.

The V and J genes are TRBV10-3 and TRBJ1-1; checking the TCRdb D call of TRBD1 is not possible without DNA. This CDR3 has 13 amino acids. Germline-derived CDR1 and CDR2 are ENHRY and SYGVKD. The CDR3 loop reads CAIKITGNTEAFF.

The V call is TRBV20-1, the J call TRBJ1-2; checking the TCRdb D call of TRBD1 is not possible without DNA. Germline CDR1 reads DFQATT; CDR2 reads SNEGSKA (reference sequence). There are 11 residues in the CDR3. The CDR3 loop reads CSAPRGGGYTF.

The J gene is TRBJ2-2, the V gene TRBV20-1; without DNA, the TCRdb call of TRBD1 cannot be checked. This CDR3 comprises 16 residues. Germline V CDR1 and CDR2: DFQATT, SNEGSKA (reference sequence). CDR3 amino acids: CSARSRDRGFRGELFF.

The CDR3 protein is CATSSSGRSHQPQHF. The chain combines TRBV15 with TRBJ1-5. The CDR3 length is 15 residues. Germline V gene data show CDR1 as LNHNV and CDR2 as YYDKDF (reference sequence).

The chain is built from TRBV10-2 and TRBJ2-1; there is no DNA to check the TCRdb D call of TRBD1. The CDR3 spans 16 residues. CDR1 WSHSY and CDR2 SAAADI come from the germline V gene. CDR3 sequence: CASRYSGVRANNEQFF.

The J gene is TRBJ1-1, the V gene TRBV12-3 or TRBV12-4; the D call of TRBD1 rests on TCRdb alone, since no DNA is present to check it. This CDR3 spans 13 amino acids. CDR3: CASSPRGQGPAFF.